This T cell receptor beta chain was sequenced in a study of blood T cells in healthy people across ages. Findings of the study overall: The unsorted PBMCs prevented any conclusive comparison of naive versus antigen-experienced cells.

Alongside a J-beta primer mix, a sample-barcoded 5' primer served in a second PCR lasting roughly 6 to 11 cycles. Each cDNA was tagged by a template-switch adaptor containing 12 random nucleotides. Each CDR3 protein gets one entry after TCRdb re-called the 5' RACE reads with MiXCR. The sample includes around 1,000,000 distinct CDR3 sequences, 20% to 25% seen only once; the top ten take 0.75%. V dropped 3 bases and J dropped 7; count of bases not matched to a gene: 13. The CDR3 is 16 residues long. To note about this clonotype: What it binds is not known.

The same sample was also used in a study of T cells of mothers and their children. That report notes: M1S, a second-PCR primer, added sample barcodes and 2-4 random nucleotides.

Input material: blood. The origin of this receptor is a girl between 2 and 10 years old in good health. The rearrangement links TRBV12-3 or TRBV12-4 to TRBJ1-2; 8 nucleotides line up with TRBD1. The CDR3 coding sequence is TGTGCCAGCAGTTTGGGCCCTGAACAGGGGGTACGTGGCTACACCTTC. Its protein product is CASSLGPEQGVRGYTF.